This entry features one T cell receptor beta chain sequence. Its antigen remains undetermined. No qualities accompany the bases; no much larger clone lies one base away. The immunoSEQ Assay, a bias-controlled multiplex PCR, was used to amplify TCRbeta CDR3 regions from genomic DNA. The study's own analysis went as follows. The number of nucleated cells in each sample was estimated by amplification of reference gene primers within the assay. Sequence reads were collapsed and filtered to measure the absolute abundance of every unique TCRbeta CDR3 rearrangement. Productive Simpson clonality was computed per sample as the square root of Simpson's diversity index over productive rearrangements. Entries here come from immuneACCESS through TCRdb and include only in-frame sequences with V and J called. Some clones fail to appear in such tables; in the studies checked, an unresolved V gene covers under half of the shortfall, and the cause of the remainder is unknown. The V and J calls and clone size were taken over from that table, and D and trimming were inferred from the DNA. The sample table contains 65,000 or so clones; only one count was recorded for nearly 80% of them. Together, the top ten hold about 25% of the sample.

V has 5 bases trimmed and J has 1 base trimmed; junction bases matching no gene number 5. As encoded in the germline V gene, CDR1 is SGHDT while CDR2 is YYEEEE. The CDR3 runs 14 amino acids, cysteine and phenylalanine included. Just CDR3 DNA is preserved here, 42 bases in frame from base 1. This sample stems from a study of blood T cell repertoires in COVID-19 (dated by TCRdb to between 2020 and 2021). At the level of the whole study: Samples from collaborators originated in the United States, Italy and Spain and spanned both the acute and convalescent phases of COVID-19. The material from the prospective study consisted of cDNA or gDNA derived from T cells, B-cell-depleted T cells, or PBMCs. The dataset comprised deeply sampled blood TCRbeta repertoires from subjects exposed to, actively infected with, or recovered from COVID-19. The repertoires were released in a freely available public database intended as a resource for research on the immune response to SARS-CoV-2. The samples were drawn from the first 160 participants of the ongoing ImmuneRACE study and from roughly 1,300 subjects provided by 6 global collaborators. A de-identified subject ID, COVID-19 status, age in years and sex were almost always included in the sample metadata. Where HLA class I and class II types were available, the types were taken from metadata supplied by the sample provider, not from assay-based typing.

Whole blood was collected in K2EDTA tubes by collaborating institutions according to the institutions' own protocols. Collaborator samples were shipped for TCRbeta analysis as frozen whole blood, isolated PBMCs, or DNA extracted from either sample type. Broader findings and caveats from the paper: Clinical and demographic metadata were provided uncurated, with the amount varying by source and participant.

This receptor was taken from a human donor in a cohort sampled during active COVID-19. The chain is assembled from TRBV5-6 and TRBJ1-1; TRBD1 lines up with 7 middle nucleotides. The source material was peripheral blood. The nucleotide sequence reads TGTGCCAGCAGTTGGGGACAGCCGAACACTGAAGCTTTCTTT. Translated, it gives CASSWGQPNTEAFF.